This T cell receptor beta chain was documented in a study of beta chain features in type 1 diabetes. Study-wide results and limits: In all four CD4+ subsets, TCRB CDR3 length was significantly, moderately reduced in type 1 diabetes.

A few counts support this clone. The antigen is undetermined. The CDR3 is 15 amino acids. Germline-derived CDR1 and CDR2 are SEHNR and FQNEAQ (reference sequence). V shed 3 bases and J shed 6 bases, with 15 bases lying between them. The authors reverse transcribed all of the isolated RNA, so sequencing captured expressed TCRB transcripts. Approximately 4 million reads on average were seen across naive, central memory and regulatory T cell samples. TCRdb keeps only in-frame clones here, not all; method: immunoSEQ multiplex PCR. The table records a few hundred thousand clones, over 8.5% of them present only once. Every participating donor gave one draw, a heparinised blood sample averaging about 100 mL.

The clonotype comes from a man aged 25 to 40 with type 1 diabetes. The sequenced material came from central memory CD4+ T cells from blood. The chain has TRBV7-9 and TRBJ1-5, with D maybe TRBD1 (6 bases). The CDR3 DNA follows: TGTGCCAGCAGCTTGGGGAACAGGGAGGGTCAGCCCCAGCATTTT. As protein: CASSLGNREGQPQHF.